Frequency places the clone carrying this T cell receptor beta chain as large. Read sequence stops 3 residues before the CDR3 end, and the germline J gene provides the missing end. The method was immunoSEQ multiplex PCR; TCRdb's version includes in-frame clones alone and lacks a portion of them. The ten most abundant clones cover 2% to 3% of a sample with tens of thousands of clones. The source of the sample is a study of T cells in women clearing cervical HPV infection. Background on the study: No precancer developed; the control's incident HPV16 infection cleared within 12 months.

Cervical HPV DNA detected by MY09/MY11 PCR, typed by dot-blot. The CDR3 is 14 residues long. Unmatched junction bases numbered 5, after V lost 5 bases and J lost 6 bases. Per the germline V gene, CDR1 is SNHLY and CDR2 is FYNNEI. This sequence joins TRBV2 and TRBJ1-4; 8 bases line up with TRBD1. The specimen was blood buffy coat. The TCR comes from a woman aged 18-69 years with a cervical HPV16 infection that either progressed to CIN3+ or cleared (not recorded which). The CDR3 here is CASSWDRKDEKLFF. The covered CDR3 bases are TGTGCCAGCAGTTGGGACAGGAAGGATGAAAAA.